Listed below are T cell receptor beta chains from one sample, sequenced in a study of cytomegalovirus exposure and HLA in healthy donors. Only in-frame clones appear in the TCRdb table, and some are missing; sequencing was by immunoSEQ multiplex PCR. The sample consists of around 200,000 clones, over 75% of them appearing once. Material for sequencing was PBMCs. The receptors stem from a girl aged 2 to 9 in good health and CMV-seronegative. The CDR3 runs from the conserved cysteine through the conserved F or W. The order of the fields is clone size, D gene, J gene, V gene, CDR3 protein, CDR3 DNA. A D gene is named only where the DNA matches it firmly. Some rows mark clone size as missing; the rest say once, few, many or name a class of expanded clone.

- | - | TRBJ2-7 | TRBV27 | CASSPRPGLEFYGQYF | TGTGCCAGCAGTCCACGCCCGGGGTTGGAGTTCTACGGGCAGTACTTC
- | - | TRBJ2-7 | TRBV6-1 | CASRGGQVYEQYF | TGTGCCAGTCGAGGGGGACAAGTTTACGAGCAGTACTTC
- | - | TRBJ1-4 | TRBV6-1 | CASSGQMNEKLFF | TGTGCCAGCAGCGGACAGATGAATGAAAAACTGTTTTTT
- | - | TRBJ2-1 | TRBV2 | CASRDTRLSYNEQFF | TGTGCCAGCAGAGACACTCGCCTCTCCTACAATGAGCAGTTCTTC
- | - | TRBJ2-7 | TRBV10-1 | CASSEPDSVYEQYF | TGCGCCAGCAGTGAACCCGACAGCGTATACGAGCAGTACTTC
- | TRBD1 | TRBJ1-2 | TRBV30 | CAWSPPVATGNYGYTF | TGTGCCTGGAGTCCCCCCGTTGCGACAGGGAATTATGGCTACACCTTC
- | TRBD2 | TRBJ2-1 | TRBV29-1 | CSVEEGRAAYNEQFF | TGCAGCGTTGAAGAAGGGAGGGCCGCTTACAATGAGCAGTTCTTC
once | - | TRBJ1-1 | TRBV2 | CASTPSREGTEAFF | TGTGCCAGCACCCCCTCCAGGGAGGGAACTGAAGCTTTCTTT
- | - | TRBJ1-1 | TRBV19 | CASSTTPSDKNTEAFF | TGTGCCAGTAGCACAACCCCATCCGATAAGAACACTGAAGCTTTCTTT
- | - | TRBJ2-7 | TRBV19 | CASSSSVEEQYF | TGTGCCAGTAGCTCGAGTGTGGAGGAGCAGTACTTC
- | TRBD1 | TRBJ2-1 | TRBV9 | CASSVIGTGGVNEQFF | TGTGCCAGCAGCGTAATAGGGACAGGGGGTGTGAATGAGCAGTTCTTC
- | TRBD1 | TRBJ2-7 | TRBV4-1 | CASSPGQGRFYEQYF | TGCGCCAGCAGCCCCGGACAGGGAAGGTTTTACGAGCAGTACTTC
- | TRBD1 | TRBJ1-5 | TRBV15 | CATSRAGTGNQPQHF | TGTGCCACCAGCAGAGCCGGGACAGGGAATCAGCCCCAGCATTTT
- | - | TRBJ2-3 | TRBV9 | CASSGTALDTQYF | TGTGCCAGCAGCGGGACAGCCCTGGATACGCAGTATTTT